The TCR beta chain described here comes from a study of cytomegalovirus exposure and HLA in healthy donors. Study conclusions and caveats: An analysis was carried out later, and it reportedly showed fewer N-insertions in an Asian-associated ancestry cluster than the 666-donor mean.

Remarks on this clone: Its antigen is unknown.

V lost 6 bases and J lost 0; bases outside the gene matches: 7. Germline loops: CDR1 SGHRS, CDR2 YFSETQ. The CDR3 covers 15 residues. The PCR contained 60 Vbeta and 13 Jbeta primers. Repertoires were generated with immunoSEQ multiplex PCR, while TCRdb's copy carries only in-frame clones and drops some. Among around 160,000 clones listed, approximately 78% were seen once. This receptor was obtained from a man aged 35-49 years in good health and CMV-seropositive. The chain is built from TRBV5-1 and TRBJ1-1, with 8 nucleotides matching TRBD1. The sequenced sample was PBMCs. CDR3 bases: TGCGCCAGCACCAGACAGGGGTCCATGAACACTGAAGCTTTCTTT. Its translation is CASTRQGSMNTEAFF.